This TCR beta chain originates from a study of blood T cell repertoires in COVID-19. Background on the study: The United States, Italy and Spain provided the acute and convalescent COVID-19 samples. T cells, B-cell-depleted T cells, or PBMCs provided the cDNA or gDNA that served as material.

Germline V CDR1 and CDR2: SNHLY, FYNNEI. This CDR3 is 14 amino acids long. Unmatched junction bases numbered 7, after V lost 6 bases and J lost 4 bases. The authors' processing: Estimation of nucleated cell counts relied on the amplification of reference gene primers. TCRdb's copy holds only in-frame clones and misses some; the assay was immunoSEQ multiplex PCR. D and trimming come from the DNA, and the V and J calls and clone size come from that table. The table shows 130,000 or so clones, with about 89% occurring only once. This clonotype was sampled from a man in his fifties with active or convalescent COVID-19. The rearrangement links TRBV2 to TRBJ1-2; 8 bases are shared with TRBD1. Sample: peripheral blood. CDR3 sequence (DNA): TGTGCCAGCAGGATGACAGGGGTAGGCTATGGCTACACCTTC. Translation gives CASRMTGVGYGYTF.